Below are 6 T cell receptor beta chains sequenced from a single sample in a study of T cells after yellow fever vaccination. TCRdb itself ran the 5' RACE reads through MiXCR, one entry per CDR3 protein. The repertoire holds almost 600,000 distinct CDR3 sequences, approximately 12% seen once, with over 11% in the top ten. This specimen was PBMCs, taken on the day of the yellow fever booster vaccination. The receptors shown here come from a man aged 30 to 45 who received the YFV17D yellow fever vaccine.

The chain carries TRBV7-2 and TRBJ2-7, with 9 bases that match TRBD2. This CDR3 contains 14 residues. J lost 5 bases, V lost 3 bases, and 5 bases had no gene match. Germline V gene data show CDR1 as SGHTA and CDR2 as FQGNSA. The CDR3 protein is CASSFSGSGNEQYF. CDR3 DNA sequence: TGTGCCAGCAGCTTTAGCGGGAGTGGGAACGAGCAGTACTTC.

This clonotype was recorded at least ten times. This chain links TRBV5-1 with TRBJ2-3, with D perhaps matching TRBD2 (6 bases). V was shortened by 0 bases and J by 2 bases, with 13 bases between the two germline ends. CDR3 length: 16 residues. Germline V CDR1 and CDR2: SGHRS, YFSETQ. The CDR3 reads CASSLADGSYTDTQYF. In DNA form, the CDR3 reads TGCGCCAGCAGCTTGGCGGACGGGAGTTACACAGATACGCAGTATTTT.

J is TRBJ2-7 and V is TRBV10-3; D gene unclear. V lost 3 bases and J 5 bases, leaving 5 bases between the germline ends. The CDR3 totals 11 residues. Germline CDR1 ENHRY, CDR2 SYGVKD. CDR3 sequence reads: CAISDRHEQYF. The CDR3 DNA reads as TGTGCCATCAGTGACAGGCACGAGCAGTACTTC.

The gene calls are TRBV7-2 and TRBJ2-3; D tentatively reads TRBD1 or TRBD2 (7 bases each). V shed 5 bases and J shed 2 bases, with 20 bases lying between them. The length of the CDR3 is 17 residues. CDR1 is SGHTA, CDR2 FQGNSA, per germline. The DNA of the CDR3 is TGTGCCAGCAGCCCTACCTGGGAGGGACAGATCACAGATACGCAGTATTTT. It specifies CASSPTWEGQITDTQYF.

This clonotype was found a few times. The V call is TRBV9, the J call TRBJ2-4, with 13 bases matching TRBD2. Germline V gene data show CDR1 as SGDLS and CDR2 as YYNGEE. V was pared by 0 bases and J by 1 base, with 7 bases of the junction left unmatched. The CDR3 runs to 19 residues. The CDR3 is CASSVEMGLAGTAKNIQYF. Here the CDR3 DNA reads TGTGCCAGCAGCGTAGAGATGGGACTAGCGGGGACGGCCAAAAACATTCAGTACTTC.

J is TRBJ1-2 and V is TRBV5-6; a possible D gene is TRBD1 (5 bases). CDR3 length equals 13 residues. V lost 1 base, J lost 6 bases, and 10 bases lay in between. Germline V gene sequence: CDR1 SGHDT, CDR2 YYEEEE. The CDR3 sequence: CASSLRQGDGYTF. The DNA of the CDR3 is TGTGCCAGCAGCTTGCGGCAGGGCGATGGCTACACCTTC.